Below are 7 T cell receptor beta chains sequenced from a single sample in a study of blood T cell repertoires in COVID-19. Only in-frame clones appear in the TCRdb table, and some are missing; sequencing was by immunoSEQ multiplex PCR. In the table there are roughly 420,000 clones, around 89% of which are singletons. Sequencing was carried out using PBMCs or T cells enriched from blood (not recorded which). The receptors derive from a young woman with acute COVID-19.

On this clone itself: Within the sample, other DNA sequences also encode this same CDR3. The CDR3 is CASSSGGASYNEQFF. CDR3 bases: TGCGCCAGCAGTAGCGGGGGGGCCTCCTACAATGAGCAGTTCTTC. The rearrangement joins TRBV5-1 to TRBJ2-1, with 11 bases lining up with TRBD2. The CDR3 length is 15 residues. Trimming cost V 5 bases and J 0 bases; bases outside gene matches: 1. The V gene's germline CDR1 is SGHRS and CDR2 YFSETQ.

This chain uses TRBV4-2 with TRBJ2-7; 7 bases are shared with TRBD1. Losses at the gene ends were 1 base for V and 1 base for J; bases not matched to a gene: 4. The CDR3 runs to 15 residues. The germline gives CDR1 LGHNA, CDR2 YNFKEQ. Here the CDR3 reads CASSQGDRASYEQYF. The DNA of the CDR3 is TGTGCCAGCAGCCAAGGCGACAGGGCTTCCTACGAGCAGTACTTC.

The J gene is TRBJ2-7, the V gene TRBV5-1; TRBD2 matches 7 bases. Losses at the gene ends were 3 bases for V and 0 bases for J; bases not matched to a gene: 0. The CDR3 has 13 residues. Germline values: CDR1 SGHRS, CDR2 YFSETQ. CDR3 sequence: CASSWTSSYEQYF. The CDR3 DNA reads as TGCGCCAGCAGCTGGACTAGCTCCTACGAGCAGTACTTC.

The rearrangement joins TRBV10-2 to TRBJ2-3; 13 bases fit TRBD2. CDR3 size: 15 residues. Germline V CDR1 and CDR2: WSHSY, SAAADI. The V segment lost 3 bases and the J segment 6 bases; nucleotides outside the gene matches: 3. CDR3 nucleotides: TGCGCCAGCAGTGACACTAGCGGGGGGGGTGATACGCAGTATTTT. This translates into CASSDTSGGGDTQYF.

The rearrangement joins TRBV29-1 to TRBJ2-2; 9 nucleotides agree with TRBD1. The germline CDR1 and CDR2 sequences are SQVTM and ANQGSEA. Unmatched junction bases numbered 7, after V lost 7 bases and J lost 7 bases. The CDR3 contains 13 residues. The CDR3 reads CSAGTGKVGELFF. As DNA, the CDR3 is TGCAGCGCGGGGACAGGGAAGGTCGGGGAGCTGTTTTTT.

In nucleotides, the CDR3 is TGTGCCAGCGGTGAGGGACTAGAAGACATTCAGTACTTC. Its protein is CASGEGLEDIQYF. The J gene is TRBJ2-4, the V gene TRBV12-3 or TRBV12-4, with 8 bases aligning to TRBD2. J lost 8 bases, V lost 8 bases, and 8 bases had no gene match. CDR3 length: 13 residues.

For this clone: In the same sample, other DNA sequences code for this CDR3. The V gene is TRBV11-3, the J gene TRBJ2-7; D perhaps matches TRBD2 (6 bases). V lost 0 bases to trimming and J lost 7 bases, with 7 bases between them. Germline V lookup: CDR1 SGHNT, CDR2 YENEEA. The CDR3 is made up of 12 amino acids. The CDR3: CASSLDAGEQYF. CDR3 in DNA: TGTGCCAGCAGCTTAGACGCGGGGGAGCAGTACTTC.